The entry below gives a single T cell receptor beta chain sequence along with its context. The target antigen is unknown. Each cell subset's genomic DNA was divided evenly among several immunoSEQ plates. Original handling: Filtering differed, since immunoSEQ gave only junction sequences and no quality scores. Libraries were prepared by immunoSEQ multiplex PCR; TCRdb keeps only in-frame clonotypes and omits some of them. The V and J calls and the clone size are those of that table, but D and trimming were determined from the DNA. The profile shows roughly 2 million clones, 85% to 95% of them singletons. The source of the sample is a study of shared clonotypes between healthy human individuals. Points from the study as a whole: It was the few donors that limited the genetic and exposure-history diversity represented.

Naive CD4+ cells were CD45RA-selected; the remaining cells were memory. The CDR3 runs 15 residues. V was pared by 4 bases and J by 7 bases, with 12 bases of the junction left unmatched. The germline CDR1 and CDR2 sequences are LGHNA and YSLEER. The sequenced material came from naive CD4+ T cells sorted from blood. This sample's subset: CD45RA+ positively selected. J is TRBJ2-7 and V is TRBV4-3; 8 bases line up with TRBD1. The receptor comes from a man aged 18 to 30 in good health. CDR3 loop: CASSPFGTGPEEQYF. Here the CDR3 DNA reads TGCGCCAGCAGCCCCTTCGGGACAGGCCCGGAAGAGCAGTACTTC.